The 9 T cell receptor beta chains reported below all come from one sample, sequenced in a study of T cell changes during pregnancy in multiple sclerosis. Measured with immunoSEQ multiplex PCR; TCRdb has only the in-frame clones, and not every one. Here the sample spans over 50,000 clones, roughly 90% being singletons. Sequences were derived from peripheral blood, sampled in the first trimester of pregnancy. These receptors came from a female donor with multiple sclerosis, enrolled in a pregnancy study.

This clone was recorded only once. The genes are TRBV28 and TRBJ2-5; tentative D call: TRBD2 (6 bases). Per germline, CDR1 MDHEN and CDR2 SYDVKM. V was cut by 2 bases and J by 5 bases, with 12 bases left in between. The CDR3 totals 14 residues. The CDR3: CASSLRGGGETQYF. CDR3 sequence (DNA): TGTGCCAGCAGTTTAAGGGGAGGAGGGGAGACCCAGTACTTC. The full variable domain, completed using reference TRBV28 and TRBJ2-5, is DVKVTQSSRYLVKRTGEKVFLECVQDMDHENMFWYRQDPGLGLRLIYFSYDVKMKEKGDIPEGYSVSREKKERFSLILESASTNQTSMYLCASSLRGGGETQYFGPGTRLLVL.

The chain couples TRBV4-3 to TRBJ2-1; 10 bases map to TRBD2. This CDR3 is 16 amino acids long. Unmatched junction bases numbered 11, after V lost 4 bases and J lost 8 bases. CDR1 and CDR2 from the germline V gene are LGHNA and YSLEER. The CDR3 DNA sequence: TGCGCCAGCAGCCGGTTTCTAGCGGGAGCTGGGGATGAGCAGTTCTTC. Translated: CASSRFLAGAGDEQFF.

V gene TRBV7-9 combines with J gene TRBJ2-7, with D tentatively TRBD2 (5 bases). CDR1 is SEHNR, CDR2 FQNEAQ, per germline (reference sequence). Deletions cut 2 bases from V and 4 bases from J, with 6 bases between. The CDR3 consists of 12 residues. CDR3 loop: CASSLLAYEQYF. The CDR3 nucleotides read TGTGCCAGCAGCTTATTAGCGTACGAGCAGTACTTC.

The chain has TRBV28 and TRBJ2-1, with D perhaps TRBD2 (6 bases). V lost 6 bases and J lost 4, with 7 bases in between. The CDR3 is 12 amino acids. Looked up from germline, CDR1 is MDHEN and CDR2 is SYDVKM. CDR3 sequence reads: CASRGTYNEQFF. Here the CDR3 DNA reads TGTGCCAGCAGGGGGACTTACAATGAGCAGTTCTTC.

This chain uses TRBV19 with TRBJ2-2, with 9 bases fitting TRBD1. Germline V gene data show CDR1 as LNHDA and CDR2 as SQIVND (reference sequence). This CDR3 is 15 amino acids long. Germline trimming cut 4 bases from V and 3 bases from J; bases unmatched to any gene: 3. The CDR3 DNA reads TGTGCCAGTAGTAAAGGGACAGGGCACACCGGGGAGCTGTTTTTT. Translating gives CASSKGTGHTGELFF.

This clone appeared a single time. The chain recombines TRBV20-1 with TRBJ1-2; D gene uncertain. V lost 0 bases to trimming and J lost 6 bases, with 5 bases between them. From germline, CDR1 is DFQATT and CDR2 SNEGSKA (reference sequence). The CDR3 has 11 amino acids. The chain's CDR3 is CSARDLDGYTF. Here the CDR3 DNA reads TGCAGTGCTAGAGATCTCGATGGCTACACCTTC.

The V gene is TRBV6-1, the J gene TRBJ2-3, with 7 positions matching TRBD1. CDR1 is MNHNS and CDR2 is SASEGT in the germline V gene. The junction had 4 bases not matched to a gene; V was cut back by 1 base and J by 3 bases. The CDR3 spans 15 residues. CDR3 region: CASSEESGQTDTQYF. CDR3 DNA: TGTGCCAGCAGTGAAGAGTCGGGACAGACAGATACGCAGTATTTT.

Sample share makes this clone medium-sized. The J gene is TRBJ2-7, the V gene TRBV7-3; 10 nucleotides line up with TRBD1. V lost 5 bases and J lost 6; bases outside the gene matches: 4. CDR3 length: 13 amino acids. The V gene's germline CDR1 is SGHTA and CDR2 FQGTGA. The CDR3 region has the DNA TGTGCCAGCAGCCTGACAGGGGGCTCCGAGCAGTACTTC. Its protein is CASSLTGGSEQYF.

V usage is TRBV7-9 and J usage is TRBJ2-5, with a tentative D call TRBD2 (5 bases). Trimming took off 4 bases at V and 4 bases at J, with 10 bases between the two ends. Germline V gene data show CDR1 as SEHNR and CDR2 as FQNEAQ (reference sequence). The CDR3 extends over 13 amino acids. The CDR3 DNA sequence: TGTGCCAGCAGCTGGGGAGTTGGAGAGACCCAGTACTTC. This sequence encodes CASSWGVGETQYF.